The 9 T cell receptor beta chains listed next were all sequenced from one sample in a study of identical twins. TCRdb re-called the 5' RACE reads with MiXCR, one entry per CDR3 protein. The sample holds hundreds of thousands of distinct CDR3 sequences, over 9% seen once. These data also featured in a second study, about yellow fever vaccine responses in identical twins.

Sequences were obtained from CD8+ T cells sorted from blood. Receptors were obtained from a woman between 18 and 29 years old in good health.

V gene TRBV6-2 or TRBV6-3 combines with J gene TRBJ2-1, with TRBD2 identical over 9 bases. Trimming cost V 5 bases and J 2 bases; bases outside gene matches: 10. Germline CDR1 is MNHEY and CDR2 is SVGEGT. The CDR3 has 17 residues. This CDR3 reads CASSPDPSGKPYNEQFF. In nucleotides, the CDR3 is TGTGCCAGCAGTCCTGACCCTAGCGGGAAACCCTACAATGAGCAGTTCTTC.

This clonotype has a handful of counts. J is TRBJ2-7 and V is TRBV13; possibly TRBD1 for D (6 bases). Germline assignment: CDR1 PRHDT and CDR2 FYEKMQ (reference sequence). V gave up 0 bases and J gave up 4 bases, with 10 bases separating them. The CDR3 is made up of 14 amino acids. CDR3 residues: CASSLGGRGYEQYF. CDR3 sequence (DNA): TGTGCCAGCAGCTTAGGTGGCAGGGGTTACGAGCAGTACTTC.

This clonotype showed up just a few times. V is TRBV5-1 and J is TRBJ2-7; no reliable D call. V was trimmed by 0 bases and J by 5 bases, leaving 12 bases between them. This CDR3 contains 14 residues. From germline, CDR1 is SGHRS and CDR2 YFSETQ. The CDR3 DNA follows: TGCGCCAGCAGCTTGGCGGTAGGGTCAAACGAGCAGTACTTC. Protein sequence: CASSLAVGSNEQYF.

This chain joins TRBV3-1 and TRBJ2-7, with a tentative D call TRBD1 (5 bases). Trimming left V 0 bases short and J 4 bases short, with 10 bases between. CDR1 and CDR2 from the germline V gene are LGHDT and YNNKEL (reference sequence). The CDR3 has 14 residues. This CDR3 reads CASSQESRVYEQYF. The CDR3 nucleotides read TGTGCCAGCAGCCAAGAGAGCAGGGTGTACGAGCAGTACTTC.

The V and J genes are TRBV27 and TRBJ2-3, with D possibly TRBD2 on 5 matching bases. This CDR3 has 13 residues. CDR1 MNHEY and CDR2 SMNVEV come from the germline V gene (reference sequence). Trimming cost V 3 bases and J 8 bases, with 12 bases left between them. The CDR3 loop reads CASSFTGKGTQYF. The CDR3, as DNA: TGTGCCAGCAGTTTTACGGGGAAGGGTACGCAGTATTTT.

This chain links TRBV27 with TRBJ1-6, with a possible D match to TRBD1 (6 bases). CDR3 size: 16 residues. V lost 4 bases to trimming and J lost 8 bases, with 18 bases between them. Germline CDR1 MNHEY, CDR2 SMNVEV (reference sequence). The CDR3 region has the DNA TGTGCCAGCAGTTCCAAGACAGGAGTTGGGGATTCACCCCTCCACTTT. This encodes CASSSKTGVGDSPLHF.

This clonotype showed up just a few times. The gene calls are TRBV7-8 and TRBJ2-3; D unresolved. Germline CDR1 and CDR2: SGHVS and FQNEAQ. The CDR3 runs 16 residues. V was trimmed by 1 base and J by 1 base, leaving 12 bases between them. The CDR3 region has the DNA TGTGCCAGCAGCTTAGGTCCCGCGTGGGGCACAGATACGCAGTATTTT. Amino acid sequence: CASSLGPAWGTDTQYF.

This clonotype was seen only a few times. The chain combines TRBV5-5 with TRBJ2-1; D perhaps matches TRBD1 (5 bases). The V gene lost 2 bases and the J gene lost 4 bases, with 13 bases spanning the gap. The CDR3 runs 15 residues. From germline, CDR1 is SGHKS and CDR2 YYEKEE (reference sequence). CDR3 nucleotides: TGTGCCAGCAGCTTTGTTACAGGAGCGTACAATGAGCAGTTCTTC. It translates to CASSFVTGAYNEQFF.

The chain links TRBV27 to TRBJ1-5; TRBD1 is a possible D gene (5 bases). The germline V gene has CDR1 MNHEY and CDR2 SMNVEV (reference sequence). There are 14 residues in the CDR3. V was pared by 6 bases and J by 2 bases, with 11 bases between. The CDR3 region has the DNA TGTGCCAGCAGCCCGCCGGGGCGCAATCAGCCCCAGCATTTT. As protein: CASSPPGRNQPQHF.